This TCR beta chain is drawn from a study of blood T cell repertoires in COVID-19. Across the whole study: Some COVID-19 samples were acute and others convalescent; all came from the United States, Italy and Spain. PBMCs, B-cell-depleted T cells, or T cells provided the cDNA or gDNA that made up the material.

Individuals drawn from approximately 26 US areas were roughly 18 to 95 years old. The method was immunoSEQ multiplex PCR; TCRdb's version includes in-frame clones alone and lacks a portion of them. The table shows about 330,000 clones, with more than 90% occurring only once. Material for sequencing was PBMCs or T cells enriched from blood (not recorded which). This clonotype originated in a woman aged 25 to 39 who had recovered from COVID-19.

Here the CDR3 reads CASSLAGLADTDTQYF. CDR3 in DNA: TGTGCCAGCAGCCTGGCGGGACTAGCGGATACAGATACGCAGTATTTT. The chain is built from TRBV9 and TRBJ2-3; 11 bases are a match to TRBD2. Germline CDR1 SGDLS, CDR2 YYNGEE. V shed 4 bases, J shed 3 bases, and the junction held 7 bases outside the gene matches. This CDR3 region has 16 residues.